The count of the clone carrying this TCR beta chain is one. Here immunoSEQ multiplex PCR was the method, and the copy in TCRdb shows in-frame clones only, minus some. The sample records about 150,000 clones, just under 85% being singletons. The sample is drawn from a study of blood T cell repertoires in COVID-19. Study as a whole: PBMCs, B-cell-depleted T cells, or T cells were the source of the cDNA or gDNA that made up the material.

Among Cohort 3 donors, those recovered had two negative PCRs, clearance, or symptom resolution. The material sequenced was PBMCs or T cells enriched from blood (not recorded which). This TCR derives from a man in his forties or fifties who had recovered from COVID-19.

The CDR3 sequence: CASGYGQGAWNTEAFF. CDR3 bases: TGTGCTAGTGGCTACGGACAGGGGGCTTGGAACACTGAAGCTTTCTTT. The chain links TRBV12-5 to TRBJ1-1, with 11 bases that match TRBD1. Trimming at V came to 6 bases and at J to 1 base, leaving 7 bases not matched to a gene. The germline V gene encodes CDR1 LGHNT and CDR2 FRNRAP. This CDR3 spans 16 amino acids. The full variable domain, its missing parts supplied by reference TRBV12-5 and TRBJ1-1, is DARVTQTPRHKVTEMGQEVTMRCQPILGHNTVFWYRQTMMQGLELLAYFRNRAPLDDSGMPKDRFSAEMPDATLATLKIQPSEPRDSAVYFCASGYGQGAWNTEAFFGQGTRLTVV.